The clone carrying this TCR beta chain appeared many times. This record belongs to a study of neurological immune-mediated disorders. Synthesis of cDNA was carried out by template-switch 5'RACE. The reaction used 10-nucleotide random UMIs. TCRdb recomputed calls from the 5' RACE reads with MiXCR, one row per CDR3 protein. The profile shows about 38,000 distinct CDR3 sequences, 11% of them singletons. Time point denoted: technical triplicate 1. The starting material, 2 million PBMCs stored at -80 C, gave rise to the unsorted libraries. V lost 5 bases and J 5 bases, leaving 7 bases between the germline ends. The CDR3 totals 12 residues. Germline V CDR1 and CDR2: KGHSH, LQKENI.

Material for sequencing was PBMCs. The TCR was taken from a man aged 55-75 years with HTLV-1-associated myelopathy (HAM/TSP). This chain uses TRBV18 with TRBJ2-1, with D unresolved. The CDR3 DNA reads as TGTGCCAGCTCAATACAGAACAATGAGCAGTTCTTC. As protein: CASSIQNNEQFF.